The 25 T cell receptor beta chains below all came from one sample that was sequenced in a study of cytomegalovirus exposure and HLA in healthy donors. The table came from immunoSEQ multiplex PCR; TCRdb's copy has only in-frame clones and leaves some out. This table holds about 150,000 clones, roughly nine tenths found once. What was sequenced was PBMCs. The receptors come from a woman aged 18-30 years in good health and CMV-seropositive.

The sample holds a few counts of this clone. Other DNA sequences of this sample code for an identical CDR3. This chain links TRBV6-4 with TRBJ2-1, with 13 bases lining up with TRBD2. The CDR3 loop spans 15 amino acids. Trimming cost V 3 bases and J 5 bases; bases outside gene matches: 1. Germline V gives CDR1 MRHNA, CDR2 SNTAGT. The CDR3 region has the DNA TGTGCCAGCAGTGATGGGACTAGCGGGGACAATGAGCAGTTCTTC. This encodes CASSDGTSGDNEQFF.

The V gene is TRBV15, the J gene TRBJ2-7; 9 nucleotides align to TRBD2. The CDR3 contains 15 residues. The ends lost 5 bases at V and 5 bases at J; junction bases unmatched: 10. Germline CDR1 LNHNV, CDR2 YYDKDF (reference sequence). In DNA form, the CDR3 reads TGTGCCACCAGCGTATCTAGCGGGGCGGGACACGAGCAGTACTTC. The encoded protein is CATSVSSGAGHEQYF. The variable domain in full, completed from reference TRBV15 and TRBJ2-7, reads DAMVIQNPRYQVTQFGKPVTLSCSQTLNHNVMYWYQQKSSQAPKLLFHYYDKDFNNEADTPDNFQSRRPNTSFCFLDIRSPGLGDTAMYLCATSVSSGAGHEQYFGPGTRLTVT.

The chain is built from TRBV11-3 and TRBJ1-1; D is ambiguous. The CDR3 runs to 20 residues. The V gene lost 0 bases and the J gene lost 1 base, with 24 bases spanning the gap. The V gene's germline CDR1 is SGHNT and CDR2 YENEEA. The CDR3 region is CASSLDTGTLRSMGNTEAFF. The DNA of the CDR3 is TGTGCCAGCAGCTTAGATACGGGAACGTTGCGGTCCATGGGGAACACTGAAGCTTTCTTT.

The rearrangement links TRBV5-1 to TRBJ1-1; D remains unclear. Deletions cut 4 bases from V and 6 bases from J, with 10 bases between. Looked up from germline, CDR1 is SGHRS and CDR2 is YFSETQ. This CDR3 contains 12 residues. CDR3 residues: CASSPDFSEAFF. The DNA for the CDR3 is TGCGCCAGCAGCCCGGACTTCTCTGAAGCTTTCTTT.

This clone was picked up one time. This chain joins TRBV30 and TRBJ2-7; 9 positions agree with TRBD2. Looked up from germline, CDR1 is GTSNPN and CDR2 is SVGIG (reference sequence). This CDR3 region has 15 residues. After removal of 4 bases from V and 2 bases from J, the junction contained 9 bases not matched to a gene. In nucleotides, the CDR3 is TGTGCCTGGAAGGCTGGAAGCGGGAGGACCTACGAGCAGTACTTC. Residues: CAWKAGSGRTYEQYF.

The CDR3 protein is CASGASGGTNTGELFF. The CDR3 nucleotides read TGCGCCAGCGGGGCTAGCGGGGGGACCAACACCGGGGAGCTGTTTTTT. The V and J genes are TRBV10-1 and TRBJ2-2; TRBD2 aligns across 11 bases. The CDR3 contains 16 residues. The J segment lost 2 bases and the V segment lost 8 bases, leaving 7 bases of the junction unmatched. The germline CDR1 and CDR2 sequences are WNHNN and SYGVQD (reference sequence).

The J gene is TRBJ1-2, the V gene TRBV25-1; D unresolved. Trimming stripped 1 base from V and 8 bases from J, with 14 bases between. Looked up from germline, CDR1 is MGHDK and CDR2 is SYGVNS. The CDR3 sequence is 14 residues long. The CDR3 coding sequence is TGTGCCAGCAGTGAATGGAGGACGGGTGAGGGCTACACCTTC. This gives the protein CASSEWRTGEGYTF.

This chain joins TRBV15 and TRBJ2-1, with a possible D match to TRBD2 (7 bases). The CDR3 loop spans 17 amino acids. The germline V gene has CDR1 LNHNV and CDR2 YYDKDF (reference sequence). V dropped 5 bases and J dropped 0 bases, with 17 bases sitting between them. CDR3 DNA sequence: TGTGCCACCAGCCCCCGAGAGGGGGAGGGCTCCTACAATGAGCAGTTCTTC. This sequence encodes CATSPREGEGSYNEQFF. The whole variable domain, filled in from reference TRBV15 and TRBJ2-1, reads DAMVIQNPRYQVTQFGKPVTLSCSQTLNHNVMYWYQQKSSQAPKLLFHYYDKDFNNEADTPDNFQSRRPNTSFCFLDIRSPGLGDTAMYLCATSPREGEGSYNEQFFGPGTRLTVL.

The chain joins TRBV6-4 to TRBJ2-1; 10 bases agree with TRBD2. The V gene end was trimmed by 2 bases and the J gene end by 3 bases; junction bases not matched to a gene: 4. CDR3 length equals 16 residues. CDR1 is MRHNA and CDR2 is SNTAGT in the germline V gene. CDR3 sequence (DNA): TGTGCCAGCAGTGACGGGCTAGCGGGAGACTACAATGAGCAGTTCTTC. Encoded protein: CASSDGLAGDYNEQFF.

This clone was recorded a few times. This sequence joins TRBV19 and TRBJ1-2; 10 bases align to TRBD1. V gave up 5 bases and J gave up 2 bases; unmatched junction bases: 2. The CDR3 has 14 residues. Germline CDR1 reads LNHDA; CDR2 reads SQIVND (reference sequence). CDR3 in DNA: TGTGCCAGTAGTCCGGGACAGGGGAACTATGGCTACACCTTC. Its protein is CASSPGQGNYGYTF.

V and J are TRBV29-1 and TRBJ1-3, with D unresolved. The V gene lost 6 bases and the J gene lost 3 bases, with 12 bases spanning the gap. CDR3 length: 13 residues. Germline CDR1 is SQVTM and CDR2 is ANQGSEA. The CDR3 DNA follows: TGCAGCGTGGGAGCCGTGGGTGGAAACACCATATATTTT. Protein product: CSVGAVGGNTIYF.

This chain uses TRBV18 with TRBJ2-7; D perhaps matches TRBD2 (7 bases). The CDR3 sequence is 13 residues long. V dropped 3 bases and J dropped 5 bases, with 11 bases sitting between them. CDR1 KGHSH and CDR2 LQKENI come from the germline V gene. The CDR3, as DNA: TGTGCCAGCTCACCTCGGGGGGCCGACGAGCAGTACTTC. This encodes CASSPRGADEQYF. The entire variable domain, with the rest obtained from reference TRBV18 and TRBJ2-7, is as follows: NAGVMQNPRHLVRRRGQEARLRCSPMKGHSHVYWYRQLPEEGLKFMVYLQKENIIDESGMPKERFSAEFPKEGPSILRIQQVVRGDSAAYFCASSPRGADEQYFGPGTRLTVT.

Only one count was recorded for this clone. The chain links TRBV13 to TRBJ2-7; 10 bases are a match to TRBD2. The germline V gene has CDR1 PRHDT and CDR2 FYEKMQ (reference sequence). With V trimmed by 2 bases and J by 7 bases, 8 bases remained unmatched. This CDR3 comprises 15 residues. CDR3 bases: TGTGCCAGCAGCTTATGGACTAGCGGACAGAAGGAGCAGTACTTC. Translated: CASSLWTSGQKEQYF.

The rearrangement joins TRBV9 to TRBJ2-7; the match to TRBD2 covers 8 bases. The CDR3 extends over 14 amino acids. After removal of 3 bases from V and 7 bases from J, the junction contained 9 bases not matched to a gene. Germline-derived CDR1 and CDR2 are SGDLS and YYNGEE. This chain's CDR3 is CASSDRGLGGEQYF. CDR3 bases: TGTGCCAGCAGCGATCGGGGACTAGGGGGAGAGCAGTACTTC. The variable domain in full, with the rest retrieved from reference TRBV9 and TRBJ2-7, is DSGVTQTPKHLITATGQRVTLRCSPRSGDLSVYWYQQSLDQGLQFLIQYYNGEERAKGNILERFSAQQFPDLHSELNLSSLELGDSALYFCASSDRGLGGEQYFGPGTRLTVT.

The chain combines TRBV11-2 with TRBJ2-7, with a weak D call TRBD2 (5 bases). Trimming took off 4 bases at V and 0 bases at J, with 7 bases between the two ends. The CDR3 contains 13 residues. Germline CDR1 SGHAT, CDR2 FQNNGV. CDR3 region: CASSSGSSYEQYF. The CDR3 nucleotides are TGTGCCAGCAGCTCGGGAAGCTCCTACGAGCAGTACTTC.

The rearrangement links TRBV6-5 to TRBJ1-4, with 7 nucleotides matching TRBD1. In germline, CDR1 is MNHEY, CDR2 SVGAGI. The length of the CDR3 is 16 residues. V shed 0 bases and J 7 bases; nucleotides not matched to a gene: 8. CDR3: CASSYSMWTGSEKLFF. The CDR3 DNA reads as TGTGCCAGCAGTTACTCGATGTGGACAGGCTCTGAAAAACTGTTTTTT.

This chain links TRBV5-4 with TRBJ2-6, with TRBD1 identical over 10 bases. Germline CDR1 is SGHNT and CDR2 is YYREEE (reference sequence). CDR3 length: 18 residues. V gave up 0 bases and J gave up 4 bases; unmatched junction bases: 7. As DNA, the CDR3 is TGTGCCAGCAGCTTGGCCGGGACAGGGGACGTCGGGGCCAACGTCCTGACTTTC. It specifies CASSLAGTGDVGANVLTF.

This clone was recorded once. This sequence joins TRBV9 and TRBJ1-3, with 7 bases fitting TRBD1. Looked up from germline, CDR1 is SGDLS and CDR2 is YYNGEE. V shed 4 bases, J shed 3 bases, and the junction held 4 bases outside the gene matches. The CDR3 has 14 residues. CDR3 protein: CASSPTGVGNTIYF. The CDR3 DNA reads as TGTGCCAGCAGCCCTACAGGGGTTGGAAACACCATATATTTT.

The chain employs TRBV7-3 and TRBJ2-6; tentatively, D is TRBD1 (5 bases). V was trimmed by 0 bases and J by 0 bases, leaving 9 bases between them. This CDR3 contains 17 residues. Germline CDR1 SGHTA, CDR2 FQGTGA. For the CDR3, the DNA is TGTGCCAGCAGCTTAACATGGGGCGGCTCTGGGGCCAACGTCCTGACTTTC. Translated, it gives CASSLTWGGSGANVLTF.

In nucleotides, the CDR3 is TGTGCCAGCAGTAAACAGGGGGCGCGGAATTCACCCCTCCACTTT. It codes for CASSKQGARNSPLHF. The chain joins TRBV25-1 to TRBJ1-6, with 9 bases lining up with TRBD1. V was pared by 5 bases and J by 7 bases, with 6 bases of the junction left unmatched. The CDR3 covers 15 residues. CDR1 is MGHDK, CDR2 SYGVNS, per germline.

This chain joins TRBV10-3 and TRBJ2-7, with TRBD2 matching over 11 bases. J was trimmed by 3 bases and V by 6 bases; bases with no gene match: 7. CDR1 and CDR2 (germline): ENHRY, SYGVKD. The CDR3 totals 15 residues. The CDR3 loop is CAIRPAGTSGYEQYF. The CDR3 DNA follows: TGTGCCATCAGACCCGCCGGGACTAGCGGCTACGAGCAGTACTTC.

CDR3: CASSPGTGGNTEAFF. DNA of the CDR3: TGTGCCAGCAGCCCAGGGACAGGGGGGAACACTGAAGCTTTCTTT. This chain links TRBV7-9 with TRBJ1-1; 11 bases line up with TRBD1. Germline V CDR1 and CDR2: SEHNR, FQNEAQ (reference sequence). The CDR3 totals 15 residues. V lost 5 bases, J lost 1 base, and 3 bases stayed unmatched.

The chain joins TRBV18 to TRBJ1-1; 7 bases map to TRBD1. V lost 2 bases to trimming and J lost 0 bases; unmatched junction nucleotides: 3. Germline CDR1 KGHSH, CDR2 LQKENI. The CDR3 has 15 residues. CDR3 sequence: CASSPGTAMNTEAFF. The CDR3 DNA reads TGTGCCAGCTCACCAGGGACAGCGATGAACACTGAAGCTTTCTTT.

This clone was observed a single time. The chain carries TRBV12-5 and TRBJ1-4; D gene ambiguous. This CDR3 has 15 amino acids. The germline gives CDR1 LGHNT, CDR2 FRNRAP. V lost 7 bases and J lost 3, with 15 bases in between. As DNA, the CDR3 is TGTGCTAGTGCCACTTCTCGGGAGGCTAATGAAAAACTGTTTTTT. Translated, it gives CASATSREANEKLFF.

This chain links TRBV19 with TRBJ2-5, with 7 bases matching TRBD2. The CDR3 loop spans 14 amino acids. Unmatched junction bases numbered 11, after V lost 6 bases and J lost 7 bases. CDR1 and CDR2 from the germline V gene are LNHDA and SQIVND (reference sequence). CDR3 DNA: TGTGCCAGTAGCCCCTCGAGCGGGACGGTGACCCAGTACTTC. This gives the protein CASSPSSGTVTQYF.